These 25 T cell receptor beta chains share one sample of origin, sequenced in a study of T-cell reconstitution after alpha-beta-depleted transplantation in children. Using unique molecular identifiers, the investigators prepared the TCRbeta library. A single record per CDR3 protein comes from TCRdb applying MiXCR to the PCR reads. The data contain 330,000 or so distinct CDR3 sequences, 10% of them singletons. The input for sequencing was PBMCs from the stem cell graft donor, taken from the stem cell graft. Source of these receptors: a human donor who donated a stem cell graft to a child with acute lymphoblastic leukemia.

This clonotype occurred a few times. V and J are TRBV29-1 and TRBJ2-2; TRBD2 aligns across 7 bases. Germline V gene sequence: CDR1 SQVTM, CDR2 ANQGSEA. Trimming cost V 7 bases and J 1 base; bases outside gene matches: 12. The CDR3 is 16 amino acids. The chain's CDR3 is CSAVKRGRGNTGELFF. Written as DNA, the CDR3 is TGCAGCGCAGTTAAGCGGGGACGGGGGAACACCGGGGAGCTGTTTTTT.

J is TRBJ2-1 and V is TRBV9, with D possibly being TRBD1 or TRBD2 (5 bases each). CDR1 is SGDLS, CDR2 YYNGEE, per germline. The length of the CDR3 is 14 residues. V was pared by 0 bases and J by 12 bases, with 16 bases between. The CDR3 loop reads CASSVGLRDPGQFF. The CDR3 bases are TGTGCCAGCAGCGTAGGACTACGGGACCCGGGGCAGTTCTTC.

This chain uses TRBV6-1 with TRBJ2-7, with a possible D match to TRBD2 (6 bases). With 6 bases removed from V and 0 bases from J, the gap between germline ends came to 18 bases. CDR1 MNHNS and CDR2 SASEGT come from the germline V gene. This CDR3 is built from 16 residues. The CDR3 DNA reads as TGTGCCAGCAGCCGGAGGCGGGGTCGCTCCTCCTACGAGCAGTACTTC. It translates to CASSRRRGRSSYEQYF.

The chain combines TRBV7-8 with TRBJ2-5; tentatively, D is TRBD1 (5 bases). Trimming cost V 1 base and J 2 bases, with 11 bases left between them. This CDR3 is built from 15 residues. Per the germline V gene, CDR1 is SGHVS and CDR2 is FQNEAQ. CDR3 sequence (DNA): TGTGCCAGCAGCTTAGACGTCAGGGAACAAGAGACCCAGTACTTC. It translates to CASSLDVREQETQYF.

This chain links TRBV12-3 or TRBV12-4 with TRBJ1-5, with D maybe TRBD1 (6 bases). This CDR3 is 16 amino acids long. V was trimmed by 3 bases and J by 6 bases, leaving 18 bases between them. The CDR3 loop is CASSFLTGCFGQPQHF. CDR3 nucleotides: TGTGCCAGCAGTTTCCTGACAGGTTGTTTCGGTCAGCCCCAGCATTTT.

This clonotype was seen only a few times. The chain links TRBV27 to TRBJ2-7; D gene unclear. The length of the CDR3 is 11 residues. Per germline, CDR1 MNHEY and CDR2 SMNVEV (reference sequence). Trimming shortened V by 6 bases and J by 4 bases, and 7 bases separated the two germline ends. CDR3 in amino acids: CASRLNYEQYF. CDR3 nucleotide sequence: TGTGCCAGCAGGCTCAATTACGAGCAGTACTTC.

This clonotype showed up just a few times. This chain connects TRBV6-1 to TRBJ1-4, with 7 bases aligning to TRBD1. V shed 2 bases, J shed 16 bases, and the junction held 10 bases outside the gene matches. CDR1 MNHNS and CDR2 SASEGT come from the germline V gene. The CDR3 has 13 residues. This CDR3 reads CASSERTGLSGFF. The CDR3 DNA is TGTGCCAGCAGTGAAAGGACAGGCCTTTCGGGGTTTTTT.

The rearrangement links TRBV29-1 to TRBJ1-3; D perhaps matches TRBD1 (5 bases). With 7 bases removed from V and 2 bases from J, the gap between germline ends came to 9 bases. This CDR3 is built from 12 residues. Germline V gives CDR1 SQVTM, CDR2 ANQGSEA. CDR3 DNA: TGCAGCGCGGGGGGAGCTGGAAACACCATATATTTT. Protein product: CSAGGAGNTIYF. Full variable domain (remainder filled in from reference TRBV29-1 and TRBJ1-3): SAVISQKPSRDICQRGTSLTIQCQVDSQVTMMFWYRQQPGQSLTLIATANQGSEATYESGFVIDKFPISRPNLTFSTLTVSNMSPEDSSIYLCSAGGAGNTIYFGEGSWLTVV.

The CDR3 loop reads CSALTGRNYGYTF. DNA of the CDR3: TGCAGTGCCCTGACAGGGCGGAACTATGGCTACACCTTC. This chain connects TRBV20-1 to TRBJ1-2; 7 bases align to TRBD1. The CDR3 has 13 residues. V lost 6 bases and J lost 2; bases outside the gene matches: 6. Germline values: CDR1 DFQATT, CDR2 SNEGSKA (reference sequence).

There are many counts of this clonotype. The chain links TRBV6-4 to TRBJ2-1, with TRBD2 matching 9 bases. Germline CDR1 and CDR2: MRHNA and SNTAGT. The trim removed 2 bases at V and 4 bases at J, leaving 0 bases unmatched. The length of the CDR3 is 14 residues. In DNA, the CDR3 is TGTGCCAGCAGTGACCTAGCGGGGTACAATGAGCAGTTCTTC. Its translation: CASSDLAGYNEQFF.

In its sample, this clonotype was seen a few times. The V gene is TRBV12-3 or TRBV12-4, the J gene TRBJ2-3; D call uncertain. Trimming left V 3 bases short and J 0 bases short, with 7 bases between. The CDR3 has 14 amino acids. The CDR3 spells CASSFFSSTDTQYF. Here the CDR3 DNA reads TGTGCCAGCAGTTTTTTCTCAAGCACAGATACGCAGTATTTT.

The gene calls are TRBV20-1 and TRBJ2-1; weak D call: TRBD1 (5 bases). The CDR3 is made up of 14 amino acids. Germline-derived CDR1 and CDR2 are DFQATT and SNEGSKA (reference sequence). V lost 3 bases, J lost 1 base, and 10 bases lay in between. Here the CDR3 DNA reads TGCAGTGCTAGGGACACCTCTTCCTACAATGAGCAGTTCTTC. Translated, it gives CSARDTSSYNEQFF.

The V and J genes are TRBV18 and TRBJ2-7; a weak D match, TRBD1 (6 bases). Trimming shortened V by 0 bases and J by 3 bases, and 12 bases separated the two germline ends. CDR1 and CDR2 from the germline V gene are KGHSH and LQKENI. The CDR3 is 15 amino acids. The CDR3 loop is CASSPPVSGVYEQYF. The CDR3, as DNA: TGTGCCAGCTCACCACCCGTCTCAGGGGTCTACGAGCAGTACTTC.

This clonotype has a count of ten or more. The CDR3 sequence is CASSVQGDTQYF. The CDR3 nucleotides read TGTGCCAGCAGCGTCCAAGGGGATACGCAGTATTTT. The V gene is TRBV9, the J gene TRBJ2-3; D is unclear. V dropped 2 bases and J dropped 6 bases, with 7 bases sitting between them. This CDR3 has 12 amino acids. CDR1 SGDLS and CDR2 YYNGEE come from the germline V gene.

This rearrangement joins TRBV15 to TRBJ2-1; no firm D call. Germline V gives CDR1 LNHNV, CDR2 YYDKDF (reference sequence). This CDR3 has 16 residues. Trimming left V 2 bases short and J 0 bases short, with 11 bases between. CDR3: CATSRSRRSSYNEQFF. The CDR3 DNA reads TGTGCCACCAGCAGATCCAGACGGAGCTCCTACAATGAGCAGTTCTTC.

The J gene is TRBJ2-1, the V gene TRBV20-1; a possible D gene is TRBD2 (5 bases). Germline assignment: CDR1 DFQATT and CDR2 SNEGSKA (reference sequence). V lost 7 bases to trimming and J lost 5 bases, with 9 bases between them. This CDR3 region has 11 residues. The CDR3 DNA is TGCAGTGGAGGGAATAACAATGAGCAGTTCTTC. Translating it yields CSGGNNNEQFF.

This clonotype was picked up a small number of times. The chain has TRBV11-2 and TRBJ2-3; the D call may be TRBD1 or TRBD2 (5 bases each). The germline V gene encodes CDR1 SGHAT and CDR2 FQNNGV. CDR3 length equals 14 residues. V was trimmed by 5 bases and J by 2 bases, leaving 11 bases between them. The CDR3 loop reads CASSPRDVTDTQYF. CDR3 DNA sequence: TGTGCCAGCAGCCCTCGGGACGTCACAGATACGCAGTATTTT.

V is TRBV10-3 and J is TRBJ2-1; no reliable D call. The germline gives CDR1 ENHRY, CDR2 SYGVKD. The CDR3 loop spans 12 amino acids. Trimming cost V 4 bases and J 6 bases, with 7 bases left between them. The CDR3 reads CAISGTSNEQFF. The CDR3 DNA reads as TGTGCCATCAGTGGAACGTCCAATGAGCAGTTCTTC.

Many counts were recorded for this clonotype. This sequence joins TRBV12-3 or TRBV12-4 and TRBJ2-1, with TRBD2 identical over 9 bases. CDR3 length: 15 residues. After removal of 1 base from V and 5 bases from J, the junction contained 3 bases not matched to a gene. CDR3 in amino acids: CASSLGPSGNNEQFF. The CDR3 bases are TGTGCCAGCAGTTTAGGTCCTAGCGGGAACAATGAGCAGTTCTTC.

In its sample, this clonotype was seen a few times. The CDR3 bases are TGTGCCACTTCGGGACCCGGGACAGGTCAAGAGACCCAGTACTTC. Protein: CATSGPGTGQETQYF. The chain has TRBV24-1 and TRBJ2-5; 8 bases agree with TRBD1. Germline V CDR1 and CDR2: KGHDR, SFDVKD. CDR3 length: 15 residues. V was pared by 10 bases and J by 2 bases, with 11 bases of the junction left unmatched.

This clonotype appeared a few times. This chain connects TRBV4-1 to TRBJ1-5; 8 bases line up with TRBD1. From germline, CDR1 is MGHRA and CDR2 YSYEKL. V lost 4 bases to trimming and J lost 5 bases; unmatched junction nucleotides: 7. CDR3 length equals 15 residues. CDR3 amino acids: CASSRVQGEDQPQHF. CDR3 in DNA: TGCGCCAGCAGCCGGGTACAGGGGGAGGATCAGCCCCAGCATTTT.

The CDR3, as DNA: TGCAGTGCTACTAGCGGGATTAGCACAGATACGCAGTATTTT. It encodes CSATSGISTDTQYF. This chain uses TRBV20-1 with TRBJ2-3; TRBD2 matches at 9 bases. The CDR3 covers 14 residues. Losses at the gene ends were 4 bases for V and 0 bases for J; bases not matched to a gene: 2. CDR1 is DFQATT, CDR2 SNEGSKA, per germline (reference sequence).

V gene TRBV6-2 or TRBV6-3 combines with J gene TRBJ2-1; either TRBD1 or TRBD2 may supply D (5 bases each). CDR3 length: 17 residues. CDR1 MNHEY and CDR2 SVGEGT come from the germline V gene. Deletions cut 7 bases from V and 8 bases from J, with 27 bases between. CDR3 sequence (DNA): TGTGCCAGCACCAAAACACAGGACTGGTCCCCGGATCATGAGCAGTTCTTC. Its protein is CASTKTQDWSPDHEQFF.

In its sample, this clonotype was seen a few times. The chain employs TRBV29-1 and TRBJ2-3, with D perhaps TRBD1 or TRBD2 (6 bases each). From germline, CDR1 is SQVTM and CDR2 ANQGSEA. Trimming left V 4 bases short and J 6 bases short, with 14 bases between. This CDR3 is built from 13 residues. The CDR3 DNA reads as TGCAGCGTTGCTGGGGGGCTGGACGATACGCAGTATTTT. It yields the protein CSVAGGLDDTQYF.

The chain links TRBV27 to TRBJ2-1; TRBD1 aligns across 10 bases. The CDR3 is made up of 17 amino acids. Unmatched junction bases numbered 4, after V lost 0 bases and J lost 2 bases. Germline V gene lookup returns CDR1 MNHEY and CDR2 SMNVEV (reference sequence). Written as DNA, the CDR3 is TGTGCCAGCAGTTTATCCCCGGGGACAGGGGCCTACAATGAGCAGTTCTTC. This gives the protein CASSLSPGTGAYNEQFF.